Presented here are 21 T cell receptor beta chains from one specimen sequenced in a study of PD-1 blockade in mismatch repair-deficient tumors. The antigens for these receptors are not known. Here immunoSEQ multiplex PCR was the method, and the copy in TCRdb shows in-frame clones only, minus some. The repertoire includes over 11,000 clones, 86% of them detected once, and about 10% sits in the top ten. Stated time point: identical roughly eleven-day culture without peptide (control). The sequencing used cells cultured in vitro, collected from a patient treated with pembrolizumab. These receptor sequences come from an adult with mismatch repair-deficient cancer.

The chain has TRBV6-1 and TRBJ2-1; no clear D gene. The CDR3 length is 11 residues. V was cut by 3 bases and J by 8 bases, with 5 bases left in between. Germline V gene lookup returns CDR1 MNHNS and CDR2 SASEGT. CDR3 DNA: TGTGCCAGCAGTGACGGCCATGAGCAGTTCTTC. Translating gives CASSDGHEQFF.

The V gene is TRBV19, the J gene TRBJ2-3; no firm D call. The germline V gene encodes CDR1 LNHDA and CDR2 SQIVND (reference sequence). With 9 bases removed from V and 3 bases from J, the gap between germline ends came to 16 bases. The CDR3 loop spans 14 amino acids. DNA of the CDR3: TGTGCCAGCAGATCTTGGACGGATACAGATACGCAGTATTTT. It specifies CASRSWTDTDTQYF.

The V call is TRBV10-3, the J call TRBJ2-1; D call uncertain. Trimming pared 2 bases from V and 6 bases from J, leaving 2 bases between. In germline, CDR1 is ENHRY, CDR2 SYGVKD. The CDR3 has 11 residues. Here the CDR3 reads CAISEANEQFF. DNA for the CDR3: TGTGCCATCAGTGAGGCCAATGAGCAGTTCTTC.

The rearrangement links TRBV5-4 to TRBJ2-1; 7 bases are shared with TRBD1. The V gene's germline CDR1 is SGHNT and CDR2 YYREEE (reference sequence). This CDR3 region has 16 residues. The trim removed 2 bases at V and 1 base at J, leaving 6 bases unmatched. In nucleotides, the CDR3 is TGTGCCAGCAGCTTACCCTCGACAGGGTCCTACAATGAGCAGTTCTTC. Residues: CASSLPSTGSYNEQFF.

The J gene is TRBJ2-2, the V gene TRBV7-9; D is tentatively TRBD1 or TRBD2 (5 bases each). Germline CDR1 is SEHNR and CDR2 is FQNEAQ (reference sequence). V lost 5 bases, J lost 0 bases, and 13 bases lay in between. The CDR3 spans 16 residues. The CDR3 loop reads CASSPPGTPNTGELFF. DNA of the CDR3: TGTGCCAGCAGCCCCCCCGGGACGCCGAACACCGGGGAGCTGTTTTTT.

V and J are TRBV5-1 and TRBJ2-3; D unclear. Germline V lookup: CDR1 SGHRS, CDR2 YFSETQ. The CDR3 length is 13 residues. V lost 4 bases and J 0 bases, leaving 6 bases between the germline ends. CDR3: CASSHDSTDTQYF. As DNA, the CDR3 is TGCGCCAGCAGCCACGACAGCACAGATACGCAGTATTTT.

Only one count was recorded for this clone. V gene TRBV28 combines with J gene TRBJ2-7; 15 positions match TRBD2. Looked up from germline, CDR1 is MDHEN and CDR2 is SYDVKM. The CDR3 length is 17 residues. V trimming: 7 bases; J trimming: 3 bases; junction bases outside the gene matches: 10. In DNA form, the CDR3 reads TGTGCCAGCACCCAGCCCCGGACTAGCGGGAGGGGCTACGAGCAGTACTTC. Its translation is CASTQPRTSGRGYEQYF.

This clone has just a few counts. The rearrangement uses TRBV21-1 and TRBJ1-5; TRBD1 is taken as the D call from the table, unchecked against the DNA. TRBV21-1 is a known pseudogene. The CDR3 totals 20 residues. This CDR3 is CASSKGAGTGGFWSNQPQHF. CDR3 DNA: TGTGCCAGCAGCAAAGGAGCCGGGACAGGGGGCTTTTGGAGCAATCAGCCCCAGCATTTT.

The V gene is TRBV5-1, the J gene TRBJ2-7, with D tentatively TRBD1 (5 bases). Trimming took 4 bases from V and 7 from J, leaving 21 bases between them. Per the germline V gene, CDR1 is SGHRS and CDR2 is YFSETQ. This CDR3 has 15 amino acids. The CDR3 here is CASSPPQGSLEEQYF. The CDR3 coding sequence is TGCGCCAGCAGCCCCCCCCAGGGCTCTCTTGAAGAGCAGTACTTC.

This clone has a single count. This chain joins TRBV4-2 and TRBJ2-7, with 10 bases fitting TRBD2. The CDR3 spans 17 residues. Germline V gene lookup returns CDR1 LGHNA and CDR2 YNFKEQ. With 0 bases clipped from V and 3 bases from J, the junction kept 8 bases outside the gene matches. The CDR3 sequence is CASSQEVSSSGSYEQYF. The DNA for the CDR3 is TGTGCCAGCAGCCAAGAAGTCTCATCTAGCGGGAGCTACGAGCAGTACTTC.

The chain is built from TRBV2 and TRBJ2-3; no definite D call. Germline values: CDR1 SNHLY, CDR2 FYNNEI. The CDR3 extends over 11 amino acids. Trimming stripped 5 bases from V and 9 bases from J, with 9 bases between. The CDR3 DNA is TGTGCCAGCAGTTCTAGGCGAACGCAGTATTTT. This translates into CASSSRRTQYF.

The chain carries TRBV2 and TRBJ2-5; D unresolved. The V gene's germline CDR1 is SNHLY and CDR2 FYNNEI. There are 12 residues in the CDR3. The V gene lost 6 bases and the J gene lost 9 bases, with 14 bases spanning the gap. CDR3 DNA: TGTGCCAGCAGACTCCTTATTTCGGCCCAGTACTTC. It codes for CASRLLISAQYF.

The rearrangement uses TRBV19 and TRBJ2-1; 16 nucleotides align to TRBD2. With 5 bases clipped from V and 8 bases from J, the junction kept 6 bases outside the gene matches. The CDR3 spans 16 residues. Germline lookup yields CDR1 LNHDA and CDR2 SQIVND (reference sequence). This CDR3 is CASSGGTSGRAHEQFF. The CDR3, as DNA: TGTGCCAGTAGTGGGGGGACTAGCGGGAGGGCGCATGAGCAGTTCTTC.

The chain joins TRBV30 to TRBJ2-1, with 10 nucleotides matching TRBD2. This CDR3 spans 15 amino acids. The J segment lost 4 bases and the V segment lost 2 bases, leaving 5 bases of the junction unmatched. Looked up from germline, CDR1 is GTSNPN and CDR2 is SVGIG (reference sequence). The CDR3 here is CAWSTGTSAYNEQFF. The DNA for the CDR3 is TGTGCCTGGAGTACCGGGACTAGCGCTTACAATGAGCAGTTCTTC.

This chain uses TRBV7-3 with TRBJ2-1; 7 bases are shared with TRBD1. The CDR3 is 17 residues long. Germline values: CDR1 SGHTA, CDR2 FQGTGA. Trimming cost V 5 bases and J 0 bases; bases outside gene matches: 10. In DNA, the CDR3 is TGTGCCAGCAGCCCACTGGGCAGGGGGAGCTCCTACAATGAGCAGTTCTTC. Translating it yields CASSPLGRGSSYNEQFF.

The chain is built from TRBV11-2 and TRBJ2-3; unclear D gene. The germline V gene has CDR1 SGHAT and CDR2 FQNNGV. The CDR3 contains 13 residues. V gave up 0 bases and J gave up 1 base, with 2 bases separating them. The CDR3 protein is CASSLDGTDTQYF. The CDR3 DNA reads as TGTGCCAGCAGCTTAGATGGCACAGATACGCAGTATTTT.

V and J are TRBV5-1 and TRBJ2-3, with D hard to call. V shed 5 bases and J shed 2 bases, with 18 bases lying between them. This CDR3 spans 16 amino acids. Germline V gene data show CDR1 as SGHRS and CDR2 as YFSETQ. The CDR3 spells CASRPDPGPNTDTQYF. The CDR3 DNA is TGCGCCAGCAGACCCGACCCAGGACCGAACACAGATACGCAGTATTTT.

The chain carries TRBV28 and TRBJ2-7, with 7 bases aligning to TRBD1. The CDR3 consists of 14 residues. The trim removed 6 bases at V and 3 bases at J, leaving 8 bases unmatched. Germline V gene data show CDR1 as MDHEN and CDR2 as SYDVKM. In DNA form, the CDR3 reads TGTGCCAGCAGACACTCCACAGGGGACTACGAGCAGTACTTC. Its protein is CASRHSTGDYEQYF.

This chain joins TRBV27 and TRBJ2-2, with TRBD2 matching 11 bases. Per the germline V gene, CDR1 is MNHEY and CDR2 is SMNVEV (reference sequence). The CDR3 loop spans 15 amino acids. Trimming at V came to 9 bases and at J to 3 bases, leaving 6 bases not matched to a gene. The CDR3 sequence is CASTSGRAYTGELFF. CDR3 DNA: TGTGCCAGTACTAGCGGGAGAGCGTACACCGGGGAGCTGTTTTTT.

The J gene is TRBJ2-7, the V gene TRBV18, with TRBD2 identical over 15 bases. In germline, CDR1 is KGHSH, CDR2 LQKENI. Germline trimming cut 2 bases from V and 4 bases from J; bases unmatched to any gene: 3. The CDR3 is 16 residues long. The CDR3: CASSPEGLAGGYEQYF. The CDR3 DNA sequence: TGTGCCAGCTCACCAGAAGGACTAGCGGGAGGGTACGAGCAGTACTTC.

V usage is TRBV29-1 and J usage is TRBJ2-5, with TRBD2 identical over 8 bases. CDR3 length: 14 amino acids. With 4 bases clipped from V and 5 bases from J, the junction kept 9 bases outside the gene matches. CDR1 and CDR2 from the germline V gene are SQVTM and ANQGSEA. The CDR3 DNA reads TGCAGCGTTGGGACTAGCCACGCAGGGGAGACCCAGTACTTC. Its protein is CSVGTSHAGETQYF.